Included here is one T cell receptor (beta chain) sequence, with context. Its target antigen remains unknown. The sample holds no much larger clone one base away, and base qualities are not on file. The sample belongs to a study of blood T cell repertoires in COVID-19 (dated by TCRdb to between 2020 and 2021). Notes on the research overall: Samples from collaborators originated in the United States, Italy and Spain and spanned both the acute and convalescent phases of COVID-19. The prospective study material was composed of cDNA or gDNA derived from T cells, B-cell-depleted T cells, or PBMCs. The repertoires were released in a freely available public database intended as a resource for research on the immune response to SARS-CoV-2. The sample metadata nearly always contained a de-identified subject ID, COVID-19 status, age in years and sex. HLA class I and class II types, where available, came from metadata supplied by the sample provider rather than from assay-based typing. The samples were drawn from two sources: the first 160 participants of the ongoing ImmuneRACE study, and 950 to 1,500 subjects contributed by 6 global collaborators. Deeply sampled blood TCRbeta repertoires from subjects exposed to, actively infected with, or recovered from COVID-19 were included in the dataset.

Each collaborating institution followed its own protocols to collect whole blood in K2EDTA tubes. For TCRbeta analysis, collaborators shipped samples in one of three forms: frozen whole blood, isolated PBMCs, or DNA extracted from either of those sample types. TCRbeta CDR3 regions were amplified from genomic DNA using the immunoSEQ Assay, a bias-controlled multiplex PCR. Under the source paper's analysis protocol: Nucleated cell counts per sample were estimated from amplification of reference gene primers within the assay. To quantify the absolute abundance of each unique TCRbeta CDR3 rearrangement, sequence reads were collapsed and filtered. For each sample, productive Simpson clonality was calculated as the square root of Simpson's diversity index over productive rearrangements. TCRdb holds this immuneACCESS table with in-frame rearrangements only. Some clones are missing; in checked studies, unresolved V genes explain under half, and the rest has no known cause. That table is the source of V, J and clone size, and D and trimming were worked out from the DNA. This sample holds approximately 280,000 clones; approximately 88% were observed only once. The top ten hold almost 9.5% of the sample.

From a lookup of the germline V gene (reference sequence), CDR1 and CDR2 are LNHDA and SQIVND. Trimming takes 6 bases from V and 7 bases from J, and the germline ends sit 7 bases apart. The CDR3 numbers 12 residues from cysteine through phenylalanine. Only the CDR3 portion is preserved as DNA: 36 bases, with reading frame beginning at the first base. Study-wide findings and limitations: The amount of clinical and demographic metadata varied by source and participant and was provided uncurated.

The receptor's source is a man aged 18 to 30 with active or convalescent COVID-19. The sequenced material came from peripheral blood. The chain links TRBV19 with TRBJ1-6; the D gene assignment is ambiguous. The CDR3 protein: CASRAANSPLHF. The nucleotide sequence reads as follows: TGTGCCAGTAGGGCAGCGAATTCACCCCTCCACTTT.